What follows are 11 T cell receptor beta chains derived from one specimen sequenced in a study of blood T cell repertoires in COVID-19. Sequenced by immunoSEQ multiplex PCR; TCRdb stores in-frame clones only, minus some. The repertoire holds about 230,000 clones, with around 88% as singletons. Specimen: peripheral blood. The receptors originated from a man aged 80 or over with acute or convalescent COVID-19.

J is TRBJ1-2 and V is TRBV29-1; TRBD1 aligns across 10 bases. The CDR3 length is 11 residues. With 7 bases clipped from V and 7 bases from J, the junction kept 3 bases outside the gene matches. The germline gives CDR1 SQVTM, CDR2 ANQGSEA. The chain's CDR3 is CSGQGASGYTF. CDR3 nucleotide sequence: TGCAGCGGACAGGGGGCAAGTGGCTACACCTTC.

This chain connects TRBV6-6 to TRBJ2-1, with D perhaps matching TRBD1 (5 bases). The CDR3 is made up of 16 amino acids. The germline gives CDR1 MNHNY, CDR2 SVGAGI (reference sequence). V lost 0 bases and J lost 7, with 16 bases in between. In DNA, the CDR3 is TGTGCCAGCAGTTACTCGGTCCTCGACAGAATAAATGAGCAGTTCTTC. It yields the protein CASSYSVLDRINEQFF.

The rearrangement links TRBV30 to TRBJ2-5, with 8 bases fitting TRBD2. The CDR3 length is 13 residues. Trimming took 4 bases from V and 4 from J; bases not matched to a gene: 5. Per germline, CDR1 GTSNPN and CDR2 SVGIG (reference sequence). Written as DNA, the CDR3 is TGTGCCTGGATCTCTCGGGGGGGAGAGACCCAGTACTTC. Its protein is CAWISRGGETQYF. The full variable domain, completed using reference TRBV30 and TRBJ2-5, is SQTIHQWPATLVQPVGSPLSLECTVEGTSNPNLYWYRQAAGRGLQLLFYSVGIGQISSEVPQNLSASRPQDRQFILSSKKLLLSDSGFYLCAWISRGGETQYFGPGTRLLVL.

V usage is TRBV7-9 and J usage is TRBJ2-2, with 7 bases lining up with TRBD1. The germline V gene has CDR1 SEHNR and CDR2 FQNEAQ (reference sequence). Unmatched junction bases numbered 1, after V lost 2 bases and J lost 1 base. This CDR3 contains 15 residues. The CDR3 loop reads CASSLRGRNTGELFF. The CDR3 DNA reads TGTGCCAGCAGCTTAAGGGGGCGGAACACCGGGGAGCTGTTTTTT.

V is TRBV18 and J is TRBJ2-7, with 7 bases lining up with TRBD2. Germline values: CDR1 KGHSH, CDR2 LQKENI. The junction had 13 bases not matched to a gene; V was cut back by 2 bases and J by 12 bases. The CDR3 consists of 14 residues. The CDR3 here is CASSPRNAGEALYF. The CDR3 DNA reads TGTGCCAGCTCACCAAGAAACGCGGGAGAGGCTCTGTACTTC.

The CDR3 DNA follows: TGTGCCAGCAGGTGGCGGGGGTACCAAGAGACCCAGTACTTC. Its translation: CASRWRGYQETQYF. The genes are TRBV2 and TRBJ2-5; 7 bases line up with TRBD2. The CDR3 has 14 residues. With 6 bases clipped from V and 0 bases from J, the junction kept 4 bases outside the gene matches. Per the germline V gene, CDR1 is SNHLY and CDR2 is FYNNEI. Full variable domain (remainder filled in from reference TRBV2 and TRBJ2-5): EPEVTQTPSHQVTQMGQEVILRCVPISNHLYFYWYRQILGQKVEFLVSFYNNEISEKSEIFDDQFSVERPDGSNFTLKIRSTKLEDSAMYFCASRWRGYQETQYFGPGTRLLVL.

This clone was seen only a few times. The chain recombines TRBV6-7 with TRBJ2-5, with D uncertain. TRBV6-7 is classed as an ORF, of uncertain function. This CDR3 is 17 amino acids long. Trimming shortened V by 9 bases and J by 0 bases, and 23 bases separated the two germline ends. The CDR3 bases are TGTGCCAGTCTTCCCGCCGTACAGACCGAGTACCAAGAGACCCAGTACTTC. This sequence encodes CASLPAVQTEYQETQYF.

This clone was detected only a few times. The chain recombines TRBV5-1 with TRBJ1-3; D unclear. V lost 4 bases and J 0 bases, leaving 5 bases between the germline ends. This CDR3 has 13 amino acids. The germline V gene has CDR1 SGHRS and CDR2 YFSETQ. The CDR3 sequence is CASSVSSGNTIYF. CDR3 DNA: TGCGCCAGCAGCGTCAGCTCTGGAAACACCATATATTTT.

This chain connects TRBV28 to TRBJ2-7, with D maybe TRBD1 (5 bases). V lost 6 bases and J 6 bases, leaving 12 bases between the germline ends. Germline values: CDR1 MDHEN, CDR2 SYDVKM. CDR3 length: 12 amino acids. For the CDR3, the DNA is TGTGCCAGCAGAAACTGGGGCGGCGAGCAGTACTTC. It is translated as CASRNWGGEQYF.

The chain is built from TRBV19 and TRBJ1-1, with D unresolved. Per germline, CDR1 LNHDA and CDR2 SQIVND (reference sequence). This CDR3 comprises 14 residues. Trimming pared 3 bases from V and 6 bases from J, leaving 14 bases between. CDR3 amino acids: CASSIVSGVPEAFF. The CDR3 nucleotides are TGTGCCAGTAGTATCGTCTCCGGGGTCCCTGAAGCTTTCTTT.

The J gene is TRBJ1-3, the V gene TRBV30; D ambiguous. Deletions cut 8 bases from V and 0 bases from J, with 14 bases between. Looked up from germline, CDR1 is GTSNPN and CDR2 is SVGIG (reference sequence). The CDR3 has 14 residues. CDR3 nucleotides: TGTGCCATAGGTGGACTCACCTCTGGAAACACCATATATTTT. This encodes CAIGGLTSGNTIYF.